This T cell receptor beta chain was captured in a study of T cells in Graves' hyperthyroidism and ophthalmopathy. General study findings and limits: A 13 V-J signature model discriminated ophthalmopathy versus stable hyperthyroidism.

This clonotype was recorded at least ten times. The antigen is undetermined. It was RNA transcripts that yielded the amplified TCR beta CDR3 regions. The TCR CDR3 first-round RT-PCR relied on the HTBI primer set. Via MiXCR, TCRdb re-called the multiplex PCR reads, giving one row per CDR3 protein. The data hold around 480,000 distinct CDR3 sequences, with roughly 14% observed a single time. This CDR3 contains 14 residues. V was trimmed by 6 bases and J by 1 base, leaving 16 bases between them. CDR1 and CDR2 from the germline V gene are SQVTM and ANQGSEA. The V call is TRBV29-1, the J call TRBJ2-7; D is possibly TRBD1 or TRBD2 (5 bases each). The sequenced sample was blood. The receptor was isolated from a young woman with Graves' hyperthyroidism. The CDR3 sequence is CSVLDSGGSYEQYF. The CDR3 DNA reads as TGCAGCGTACTCGACAGCGGCGGGTCCTACGAGCAGTACTTC.